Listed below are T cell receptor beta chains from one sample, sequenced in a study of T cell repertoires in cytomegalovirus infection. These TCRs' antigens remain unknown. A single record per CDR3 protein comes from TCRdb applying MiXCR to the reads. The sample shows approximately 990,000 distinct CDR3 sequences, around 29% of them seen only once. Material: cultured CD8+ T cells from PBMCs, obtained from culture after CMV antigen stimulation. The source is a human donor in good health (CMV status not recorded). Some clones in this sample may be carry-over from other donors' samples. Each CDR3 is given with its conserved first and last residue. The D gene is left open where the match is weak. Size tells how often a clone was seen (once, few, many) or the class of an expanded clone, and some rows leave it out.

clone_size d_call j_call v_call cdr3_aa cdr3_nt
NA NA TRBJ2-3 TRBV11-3 CASSLGVARTDTQYF TGTGCCAGCAGCTTAGGTGTAGCGCGCACAGATACGCAGTATTTT
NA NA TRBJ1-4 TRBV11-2 CASSLKYAEKLFF TGTGCCAGCAGCTTAAAGTACGCGGAAAAACTGTTTTTT
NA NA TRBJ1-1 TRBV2 CVSTYRRVPDWKTEAFF TGTGTCAGCACCTACCGCCGGGTTCCGGACTGGAAGACTGAAGCTTTCTTT
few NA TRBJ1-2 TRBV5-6 CASSLGDGPPYTF TGTGCCAGCAGCTTGGGGGACGGGCCACCGTACACCTTC
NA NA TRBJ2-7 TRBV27 CASGGKSYEQYF TGTGCCAGCGGGGGTAAATCCTACGAGCAGTACTTC
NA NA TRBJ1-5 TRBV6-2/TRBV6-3 CASSYYGTREGDSNQPQHF TGTGCCAGCAGTTACTATGGGACCAGGGAAGGCGATAGCAATCAGCCCCAGCATTTT
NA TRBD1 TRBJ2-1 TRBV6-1 CASSSGQGGRNEQFF TGTGCCAGCAGTTCCGGACAGGGTGGTCGAAATGAGCAGTTCTTC
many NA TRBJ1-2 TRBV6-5 CASSYSRSNYGYTF TGTGCCAGCAGTTACTCCAGGTCTAACTATGGCTACACCTTC
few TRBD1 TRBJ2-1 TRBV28 CASSPPDRVYNEQFF TGTGCCAGCAGTCCGCCGGACAGGGTTTACAATGAGCAGTTCTTC
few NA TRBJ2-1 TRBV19 CASSPKGPNNEQFF TGTGCCAGTAGTCCCAAAGGGCCGAACAATGAGCAGTTCTTC
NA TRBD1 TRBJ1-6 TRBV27 CASSFGTADSPLHF TGTGCCAGCAGTTTTGGGACAGCCGATTCACCCCTCCACTTT
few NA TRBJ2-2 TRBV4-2 CASSQQIYRVYYPGELFF TGTGCCAGCAGCCAACAAATTTACAGGGTTTACTACCCCGGGGAGCTGTTTTTT
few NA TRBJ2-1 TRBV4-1 CASSFRLLNEQFF TGCGCCAGCAGCTTCCGACTTTTAAATGAGCAGTTCTTC
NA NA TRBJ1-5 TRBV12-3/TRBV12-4 CASSLFSDNQPQHF TGTGCCAGCAGTCTCTTCTCGGACAATCAGCCCCAGCATTTT
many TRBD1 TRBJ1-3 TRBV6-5 CASSYSGQGSSGNTIYF TGTGCCAGCAGTTACTCAGGACAGGGATCCTCTGGAAACACCATATATTTT
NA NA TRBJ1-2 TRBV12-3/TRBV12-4 CASSSLLRYGHTF TGTGCCAGCAGCAGTTTATTGCGTTATGGCCACACCTTC
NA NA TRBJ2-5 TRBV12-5 CASSFADWETQYF TGTGCTAGTTCCTTCGCGGATTGGGAGACCCAGTACTTC
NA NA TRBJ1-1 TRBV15 CATSRDRGAFF TGTGCCACCAGCAGAGACAGGGGAGCTTTCTTT